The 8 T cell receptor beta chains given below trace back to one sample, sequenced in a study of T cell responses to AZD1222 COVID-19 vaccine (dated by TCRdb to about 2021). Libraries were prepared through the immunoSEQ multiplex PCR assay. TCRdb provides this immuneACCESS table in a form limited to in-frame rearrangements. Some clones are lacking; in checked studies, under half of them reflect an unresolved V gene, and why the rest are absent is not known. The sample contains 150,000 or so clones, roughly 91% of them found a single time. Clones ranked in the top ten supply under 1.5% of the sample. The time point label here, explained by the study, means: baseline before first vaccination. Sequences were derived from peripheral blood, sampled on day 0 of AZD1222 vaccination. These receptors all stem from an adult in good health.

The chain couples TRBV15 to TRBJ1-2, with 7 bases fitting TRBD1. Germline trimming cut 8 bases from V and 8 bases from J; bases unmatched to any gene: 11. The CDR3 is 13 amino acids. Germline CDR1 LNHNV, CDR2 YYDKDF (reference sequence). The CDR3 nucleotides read TGTGCCACCTCGGGACAGCCTAGGGAGGGCTACACCTTC. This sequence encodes CATSGQPREGYTF.

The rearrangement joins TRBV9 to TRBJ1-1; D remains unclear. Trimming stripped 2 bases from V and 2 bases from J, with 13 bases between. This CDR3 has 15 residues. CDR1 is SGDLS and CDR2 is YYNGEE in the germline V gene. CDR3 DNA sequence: TGTGCCAGCAGCGTCTTCGGGGAAGTAAACACTGAAGCTTTCTTT. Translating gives CASSVFGEVNTEAFF. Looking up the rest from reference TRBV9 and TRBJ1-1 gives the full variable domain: DSGVTQTPKHLITATGQRVTLRCSPRSGDLSVYWYQQSLDQGLQFLIQYYNGEERAKGNILERFSAQQFPDLHSELNLSSLELGDSALYFCASSVFGEVNTEAFFGQGTRLTVV.

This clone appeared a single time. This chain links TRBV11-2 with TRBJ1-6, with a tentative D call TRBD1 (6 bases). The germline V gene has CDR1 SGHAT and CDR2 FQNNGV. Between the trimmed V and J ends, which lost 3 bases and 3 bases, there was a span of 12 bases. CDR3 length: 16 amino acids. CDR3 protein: CASSFPQGYYNSPLHF. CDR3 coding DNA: TGTGCCAGCAGCTTCCCTCAGGGGTACTATAATTCACCCCTCCACTTT. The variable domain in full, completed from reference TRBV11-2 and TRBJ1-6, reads EAGVAQSPRYKIIEKRQSVAFWCNPISGHATLYWYQQILGQGPKLLIQFQNNGVVDDSQLPKDRFSAERLKGVDSTLKIQPAKLEDSAVYLCASSFPQGYYNSPLHFGNGTRLTVT.

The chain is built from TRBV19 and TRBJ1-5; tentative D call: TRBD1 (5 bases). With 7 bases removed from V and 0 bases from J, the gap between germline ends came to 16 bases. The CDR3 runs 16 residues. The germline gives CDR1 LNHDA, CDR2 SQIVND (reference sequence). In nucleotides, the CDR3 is TGTGCCAGTACCGGACGCGGGGCGTATAGCAATCAGCCCCAGCATTTT. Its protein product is CASTGRGAYSNQPQHF.

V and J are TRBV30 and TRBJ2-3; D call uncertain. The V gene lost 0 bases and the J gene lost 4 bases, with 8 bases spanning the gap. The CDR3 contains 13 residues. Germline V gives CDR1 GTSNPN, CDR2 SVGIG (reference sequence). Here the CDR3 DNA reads TGTGCCTGGAGTGTACTCGAGGCAGATACGCAGTATTTT. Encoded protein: CAWSVLEADTQYF.

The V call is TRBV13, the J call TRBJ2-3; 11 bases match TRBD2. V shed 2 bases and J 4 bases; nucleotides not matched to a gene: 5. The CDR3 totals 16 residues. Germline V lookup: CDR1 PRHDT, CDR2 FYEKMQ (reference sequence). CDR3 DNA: TGTGCCAGCAGCTTAAGTAGCGGGAGGGCGTCAGATACGCAGTATTTT. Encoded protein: CASSLSSGRASDTQYF.

The CDR3 region has the DNA TGTGCCAGTAGTAAACAGGGGCCCGGGCAGCCCCAGCATTTT. Residues: CASSKQGPGQPQHF. V gene TRBV19 combines with J gene TRBJ1-5; 7 nucleotides agree with TRBD1. The V segment lost 4 bases and the J segment 7 bases; nucleotides outside the gene matches: 7. CDR1 and CDR2 (germline): LNHDA, SQIVND (reference sequence). CDR3 size: 14 residues.

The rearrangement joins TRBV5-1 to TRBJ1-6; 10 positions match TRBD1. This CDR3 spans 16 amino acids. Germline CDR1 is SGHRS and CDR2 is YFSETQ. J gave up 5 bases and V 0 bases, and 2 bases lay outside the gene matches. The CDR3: CASSLGQGADNSPLHF. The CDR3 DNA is TGCGCCAGCAGCTTGGGACAGGGGGCCGATAATTCACCCCTCCACTTT.